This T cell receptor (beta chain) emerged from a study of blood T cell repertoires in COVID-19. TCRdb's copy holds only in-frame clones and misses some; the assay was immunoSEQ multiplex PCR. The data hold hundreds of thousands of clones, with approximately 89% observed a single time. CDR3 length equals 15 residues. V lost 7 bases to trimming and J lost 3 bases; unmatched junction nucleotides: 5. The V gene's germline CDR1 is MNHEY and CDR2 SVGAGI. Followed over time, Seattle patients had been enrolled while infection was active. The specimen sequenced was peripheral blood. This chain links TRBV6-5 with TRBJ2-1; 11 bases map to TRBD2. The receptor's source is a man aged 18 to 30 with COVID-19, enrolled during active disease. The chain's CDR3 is CASTLTSGNYNEQFF. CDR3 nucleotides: TGTGCCAGCACATTGACTAGCGGGAACTACAATGAGCAGTTCTTC.